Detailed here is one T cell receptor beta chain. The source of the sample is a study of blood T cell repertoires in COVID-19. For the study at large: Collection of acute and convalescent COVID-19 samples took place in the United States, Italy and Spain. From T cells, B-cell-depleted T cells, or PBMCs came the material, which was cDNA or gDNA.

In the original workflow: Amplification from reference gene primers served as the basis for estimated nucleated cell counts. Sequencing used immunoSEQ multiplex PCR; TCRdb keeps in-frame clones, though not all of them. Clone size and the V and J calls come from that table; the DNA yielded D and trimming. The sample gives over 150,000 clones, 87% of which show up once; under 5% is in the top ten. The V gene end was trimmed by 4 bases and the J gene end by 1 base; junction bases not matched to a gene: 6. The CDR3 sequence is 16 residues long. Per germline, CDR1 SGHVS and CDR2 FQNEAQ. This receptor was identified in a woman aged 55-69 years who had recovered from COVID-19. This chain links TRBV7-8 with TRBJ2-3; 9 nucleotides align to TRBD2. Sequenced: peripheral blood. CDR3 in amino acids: CASSSRGTSRTDTQYF. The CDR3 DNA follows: TGTGCCAGCAGCTCTAGGGGGACTAGCCGCACAGATACGCAGTATTTT.